These 25 T cell receptor beta chains originate from one sample sequenced in a study of PD-L1 blockade in urothelial cancer. Time point specified: peripheral blood 6 weeks after treatment start. Profiling relied on immunoSEQ multiplex PCR, and the TCRdb table lists in-frame clones only, not all of them. Among roughly 100,000 clones listed, around four fifths were seen once. The source material was PBMCs, sampled around atezolizumab (anti-PD-L1) treatment. These TCRs come from a man between 65 and 85 years old with urothelial cancer.

The rearrangement uses TRBV30 and TRBJ1-4; 10 positions agree with TRBD1. The CDR3 is 14 amino acids. The ends lost 5 bases at V and 4 bases at J; junction bases unmatched: 4. Germline-derived CDR1 and CDR2 are GTSNPN and SVGIG (reference sequence). The CDR3 spells CAWCRDRGNEKLFF. The CDR3 coding sequence is TGTGCCTGGTGCCGGGACAGGGGTAATGAAAAACTGTTTTTT.

The rearrangement joins TRBV4-2 to TRBJ2-1; 8 nucleotides match TRBD1. The CDR3 consists of 12 residues. V shed 4 bases, J shed 10 bases, and the junction held 3 bases outside the gene matches. Looked up from germline, CDR1 is LGHNA and CDR2 is YNFKEQ. This CDR3 is CASSRTGKEQFF. DNA of the CDR3: TGTGCCAGCAGCCGGACAGGGAAAGAGCAGTTCTTC.

The chain uses TRBV19 and TRBJ1-2, with D possibly TRBD1 on 6 matching bases. V was trimmed by 7 bases and J by 2 bases, leaving 17 bases between them. CDR3 length equals 15 residues. Germline V lookup: CDR1 LNHDA, CDR2 SQIVND (reference sequence). The CDR3 DNA follows: TGTGCCAGTACCCTTAGGACAGCTCGCAACTATGGCTACACCTTC. Protein product: CASTLRTARNYGYTF.

This rearrangement joins TRBV7-9 to TRBJ1-1, with a tentative D call TRBD1 (6 bases). Trimming took 4 bases from V and 10 from J, leaving 19 bases between them. Germline values: CDR1 SEHNR, CDR2 FQNEAQ (reference sequence). CDR3 size: 14 residues. The CDR3 DNA reads TGTGCCAGCAGCTCCCGACAAGGGGGGGTGGGAGCTTTCTTT. The encoded protein is CASSSRQGGVGAFF.

The CDR3 DNA is TGTGCCAGCAGCTTAGTTCAGGGGAGCAATCAGCCCCAGCATTTT. It is translated as CASSLVQGSNQPQHF. The chain uses TRBV7-2 and TRBJ1-5; tentatively, D is TRBD1 (6 bases). The V end lost 1 base, the J end lost 1 base, and 8 bases lay between the germline ends. The CDR3 covers 15 residues. In germline, CDR1 is SGHTA, CDR2 FQGNSA.

This chain links TRBV6-1 with TRBJ2-3; D gene uncertain. Germline lookup yields CDR1 MNHNS and CDR2 SASEGT. Trimming pared 4 bases from V and 0 bases from J, leaving 17 bases between. This CDR3 comprises 17 residues. In DNA form, the CDR3 reads TGTGCCAGCAGTGGGGCCCTGGGCGCCTATAGCACAGATACGCAGTATTTT. It encodes CASSGALGAYSTDTQYF.

A single count supports this clone. The chain couples TRBV30 to TRBJ1-5, with a tentative D call TRBD1 (5 bases). CDR1 is GTSNPN, CDR2 SVGIG, per germline (reference sequence). The CDR3 has 13 amino acids. The V end was cut by 5 bases, the J end by 2 bases, with 10 bases between. CDR3 in DNA: TGTGCCTGGGACGAAGGGGGCAATCAGCCCCAGCATTTT. Amino acid sequence: CAWDEGGNQPQHF.

In DNA, the CDR3 is TGTGCCAGTAGTATAGGCGCAGGGGGATCCTACGAGCAGTACTTC. Protein: CASSIGAGGSYEQYF. The gene calls are TRBV19 and TRBJ2-7; 7 bases align to TRBD1. CDR3 size: 15 residues. From germline, CDR1 is LNHDA and CDR2 SQIVND (reference sequence). V lost 1 base and J lost 1; bases outside the gene matches: 4.

The chain combines TRBV10-3 with TRBJ1-1, with 8 bases matching TRBD1. The trim removed 6 bases at V and 5 bases at J, leaving 11 bases unmatched. The CDR3 sequence is 15 residues long. Germline loops: CDR1 ENHRY, CDR2 SYGVKD. CDR3 in amino acids: CAISATGAEETEAFF. In DNA, the CDR3 is TGTGCCATCAGCGCGACAGGGGCTGAGGAGACTGAAGCTTTCTTT.

The chain combines TRBV9 with TRBJ2-1, with 10 bases aligning to TRBD2. Germline trimming cut 3 bases from V and 5 bases from J; bases unmatched to any gene: 2. The CDR3 totals 14 residues. The germline CDR1 and CDR2 sequences are SGDLS and YYNGEE. The CDR3: CASSAGLAHNEQFF. CDR3 coding DNA: TGTGCCAGCAGCGCGGGACTAGCGCACAATGAGCAGTTCTTC. Complete variable domain (other parts from reference TRBV9 and TRBJ2-1): DSGVTQTPKHLITATGQRVTLRCSPRSGDLSVYWYQQSLDQGLQFLIQYYNGEERAKGNILERFSAQQFPDLHSELNLSSLELGDSALYFCASSAGLAHNEQFFGPGTRLTVL.

The chain recombines TRBV6-4 with TRBJ2-3; 10 bases agree with TRBD2. The CDR3 consists of 16 residues. J was trimmed by 2 bases and V by 2 bases; bases with no gene match: 4. Germline CDR1 reads MRHNA; CDR2 reads SNTAGT. The CDR3 bases are TGTGCCAGCAGTGACCTAGCGGGAGAGCCCACAGATACGCAGTATTTT. Translating it yields CASSDLAGEPTDTQYF.

This clone has only a few counts. V is TRBV5-4 and J is TRBJ2-5; 8 nucleotides match TRBD1. V lost 4 bases and J lost 2; bases outside the gene matches: 7. Germline assignment: CDR1 SGHNT and CDR2 YYREEE (reference sequence). The CDR3 is made up of 15 amino acids. CDR3 residues: CASSPDRVKQETQYF. CDR3 nucleotide sequence: TGTGCCAGCAGCCCGGACAGGGTAAAACAAGAGACCCAGTACTTC. Using reference TRBV5-4 and TRBJ2-5 for the parts outside the CDR3, the full variable domain is ETGVTQSPTHLIKTRGQQVTLRCSSQSGHNTVSWYQQALGQGPQFIFQYYREEENGRGNFPPRFSGLQFPNYSSELNVNALELDDSALYLCASSPDRVKQETQYFGPGTRLLVL.

The rearrangement links TRBV11-3 to TRBJ2-7; 9 nucleotides align to TRBD1. The germline V gene encodes CDR1 SGHNT and CDR2 YENEEA. The J segment lost 4 bases and the V segment lost 5 bases, leaving 3 bases of the junction unmatched. This CDR3 has 13 residues. The CDR3 region is CASSRDRGYEQYF. CDR3 bases: TGTGCCAGCAGCCGCGACAGGGGGTACGAGCAGTACTTC.

The gene calls are TRBV27 and TRBJ2-2; D not certain. The CDR3 sequence is 15 residues long. CDR1 is MNHEY, CDR2 SMNVEV, per germline (reference sequence). Trimming pared 3 bases from V and 2 bases from J, leaving 10 bases between. The CDR3 spells CASSFLPVNTGELFF. The CDR3 DNA reads TGTGCCAGCAGTTTTTTACCGGTTAACACCGGGGAGCTGTTTTTT.

The chain is built from TRBV13 and TRBJ1-3; D remains unclear. V was trimmed by 3 bases and J by 3 bases, leaving 6 bases between them. Germline V gene data show CDR1 as PRHDT and CDR2 as FYEKMQ (reference sequence). The CDR3 runs to 13 residues. CDR3 sequence (DNA): TGTGCCAGCAGCTTCCGGGGTGGAAACACCATATATTTT. This codes for CASSFRGGNTIYF.

The genes are TRBV7-9 and TRBJ2-3, with 7 bases identical to TRBD1. J gave up 4 bases and V 5 bases, and 9 bases lay outside the gene matches. The CDR3 extends over 15 amino acids. Germline assignment: CDR1 SEHNR and CDR2 FQNEAQ (reference sequence). The CDR3 DNA reads TGTGCCAGCAGCACTGGGACAGATTTTGCAGATACGCAGTATTTT. Translating it yields CASSTGTDFADTQYF.

The chain has TRBV7-6 and TRBJ1-1; TRBD1 is a possible D gene (5 bases). Trimming pared 1 base from V and 1 base from J, leaving 10 bases between. The CDR3 runs 15 residues. The germline V gene has CDR1 SGHVS and CDR2 FNYEAQ. CDR3 sequence (DNA): TGTGCCAGCAGCTTAGACCAGGGCCCGAACACTGAAGCTTTCTTT. The encoded protein is CASSLDQGPNTEAFF.

This sequence joins TRBV30 and TRBJ1-3; 7 nucleotides line up with TRBD1. This CDR3 is 14 amino acids long. CDR1 and CDR2 from the germline V gene are GTSNPN and SVGIG (reference sequence). J lost 4 bases, V lost 6 bases, and 9 bases had no gene match. CDR3 residues: CACPDMGQGNTIYF. Here the CDR3 DNA reads TGTGCCTGCCCGGACATGGGACAGGGAAACACCATATATTTT. Combining the CDR3 with reference TRBV30 and TRBJ1-3 gives the whole variable domain SQTIHQWPATLVQPVGSPLSLECTVEGTSNPNLYWYRQAAGRGLQLLFYSVGIGQISSEVPQNLSASRPQDRQFILSSKKLLLSDSGFYLCACPDMGQGNTIYFGEGSWLTVV.

The chain recombines TRBV9 with TRBJ2-7; a weak D match, TRBD2 (5 bases). Trimming removed 3 bases from V and 7 bases from J, with 20 bases in between. The CDR3 has 15 residues. Germline V gene data show CDR1 as SGDLS and CDR2 as YYNGEE. As DNA, the CDR3 is TGTGCCAGCAGCGAGAGCTCGGGGTCGGTGGGAGAGCAGTACTTC. Residues: CASSESSGSVGEQYF.

The chain recombines TRBV27 with TRBJ2-7; D gene ambiguous. Trimming pared 5 bases from V and 3 bases from J, leaving 11 bases between. CDR1 and CDR2 (germline): MNHEY, SMNVEV (reference sequence). CDR3 length: 13 amino acids. CDR3 nucleotide sequence: TGTGCCAGCAGTCTGACACCTTACTACGAGCAGTACTTC. Translating it yields CASSLTPYYEQYF.

J is TRBJ1-2 and V is TRBV2; D may be TRBD1 (5 bases). Germline V gene sequence: CDR1 SNHLY, CDR2 FYNNEI. CDR3 length: 14 amino acids. With 2 bases removed from V and 3 bases from J, the gap between germline ends came to 10 bases. This CDR3 is CASSESRADYGYTF. Written as DNA, the CDR3 is TGTGCCAGCAGTGAATCCAGGGCTGACTATGGCTACACCTTC.

V usage is TRBV6-6 and J usage is TRBJ1-4; 7 bases align to TRBD1. Germline lookup yields CDR1 MNHNY and CDR2 SVGAGI (reference sequence). The CDR3 loop spans 15 amino acids. V shed 5 bases, J shed 4 bases, and the junction held 7 bases outside the gene matches. CDR3: CASSPFGTDNEKLFF. CDR3 nucleotide sequence: TGTGCCAGCAGTCCCTTCGGGACAGATAATGAAAAACTGTTTTTT.

This clone has just a few counts. The chain employs TRBV18 and TRBJ1-1; D is uncertain. V was pared by 6 bases and J by 0 bases, with 5 bases between. Germline V gene sequence: CDR1 KGHSH, CDR2 LQKENI. This CDR3 region has 12 residues. CDR3 DNA: TGTGCCAGCTCGACATTGAACACTGAAGCTTTCTTT. Translation gives CASSTLNTEAFF.

This sequence joins TRBV30 and TRBJ1-5, with 10 nucleotides matching TRBD1. The CDR3 covers 16 residues. Germline V gene lookup returns CDR1 GTSNPN and CDR2 SVGIG (reference sequence). Trimming removed 2 bases from V and 0 bases from J; junction bases left unmatched: 4. The CDR3 spells CAWSSGTGDSNQPQHF. CDR3 nucleotides: TGTGCCTGGAGTAGTGGGACAGGGGATAGCAATCAGCCCCAGCATTTT.

The rearrangement uses TRBV7-3 and TRBJ2-3; D is possibly TRBD2 (6 bases). The CDR3 is 15 amino acids. Per germline, CDR1 SGHTA and CDR2 FQGTGA. V dropped 4 bases and J dropped 4 bases, with 15 bases sitting between them. CDR3 region: CASSSLSGVADTQYF. The CDR3 nucleotides are TGTGCCAGCAGCTCCCTATCGGGAGTTGCAGATACGCAGTATTTT.